The present T cell receptor beta chain was sequenced within a study of CXCR3-negative and CXCR3-positive naive CD8 T cells. 5' RACE with UMI labels generated the TRB cDNA libraries. Using the 5' RACE reads, TCRdb records one entry per CDR3 protein without DNA. This sample's table reports 35,000 to 50,000 distinct CDR3 sequences. Study findings and constraints: Partly lower CXCR3 expression followed cryopreservation, and most assays relied on fresh PBMCs.

A remark on this clonotype: Its antigen remains unknown.

CDR1 and CDR2 from the germline V gene are SQVTM and ANQGSEA. There are 13 residues in the CDR3. Sequences were obtained from memory CD8+ T cells from blood. The sequence was collected from a human donor in good health. Some clones in this sample may be carry-over from other donors' samples. The chain joins TRBV29-1 to TRBJ2-5; TCRdb returns TRBD1, unconfirmable since there is no DNA. CDR3 loop: CSVEDLGEETQYF.